This passage covers 22 T cell receptor beta chains from one sample sequenced in a study of T cells after yellow fever vaccination. Using its own MiXCR run on the 5' RACE reads, TCRdb lists one record per CDR3 protein. The sample records about 320,000 distinct CDR3 sequences, approximately 4% being singletons. The sequences come from PBMCs, collected 15 days after the yellow fever booster vaccination. Receptor source: a man between 18 and 29 years old who received the YFV17D yellow fever vaccine.

The chain couples TRBV5-1 to TRBJ2-3, with 9 bases lining up with TRBD1. The CDR3 runs 17 residues. CDR1 and CDR2 from the germline V gene are SGHRS and YFSETQ. V lost 0 bases and J lost 4; bases outside the gene matches: 9. The CDR3 sequence: CASSLAPGQGGADTQYF. In nucleotides, the CDR3 is TGCGCCAGCAGCTTGGCGCCGGGACAGGGTGGCGCAGATACGCAGTATTTT.

There are a few counts of this clonotype. The V and J genes are TRBV7-9 and TRBJ2-2, with D hard to call. This CDR3 spans 14 amino acids. Germline CDR1 SEHNR, CDR2 FQNEAQ (reference sequence). The ends were cut back, 8 bases at V and 3 bases at J, with 13 bases in the middle. The CDR3 loop reads CASGWMADTGELFF. CDR3 sequence (DNA): TGTGCCAGCGGCTGGATGGCAGACACCGGGGAGCTGTTTTTT. The full variable domain, its missing parts supplied by reference TRBV7-9 and TRBJ2-2, is DTGVSQNPRHKITKRGQNVTFRCDPISEHNRLYWYRQTLGQGPEFLTYFQNEAQLEKSRLLSDRFSAERPKGSFSTLEIQRTEQGDSAMYLCASGWMADTGELFFGEGSRLTVL.

This clonotype was seen repeatedly, ten times or more. The chain employs TRBV4-3 and TRBJ2-4; a possible D gene is TRBD1 (5 bases). Trimming pared 1 base from V and 1 base from J, leaving 11 bases between. Germline CDR1 reads LGHNA; CDR2 reads YSLEER. The CDR3 is made up of 16 amino acids. The CDR3 DNA follows: TGCGCCAGCAGCCAAGTCCAGGGATGGGCCAAAAACATTCAGTACTTC. It encodes CASSQVQGWAKNIQYF.

This clonotype has just a few counts. This chain connects TRBV14 to TRBJ1-1; TRBD1 might be the D (5 bases). With 4 bases removed from V and 3 bases from J, the gap between germline ends came to 12 bases. The germline V gene encodes CDR1 SGHDN and CDR2 FVKESK. This CDR3 spans 14 amino acids. CDR3 sequence reads: CASSRWEGYTEAFF. The CDR3 region has the DNA TGTGCCAGCAGCCGATGGGAGGGGTACACTGAAGCTTTCTTT.

This clonotype was recorded a few times. This chain uses TRBV18 with TRBJ1-5; TRBD1 might be the D (5 bases). With 5 bases removed from V and 6 bases from J, the gap between germline ends came to 14 bases. CDR1 is KGHSH and CDR2 is LQKENI in the germline V gene. CDR3 length: 14 residues. CDR3: CASSAAGHGQPQHF. Written as DNA, the CDR3 is TGTGCCAGCTCAGCAGCTGGACATGGTCAGCCCCAGCATTTT. Full variable domain (remainder filled in from reference TRBV18 and TRBJ1-5): NAGVMQNPRHLVRRRGQEARLRCSPMKGHSHVYWYRQLPEEGLKFMVYLQKENIIDESGMPKERFSAEFPKEGPSILRIQQVVRGDSAAYFCASSAAGHGQPQHFGDGTRLSIL.

This clonotype was observed a handful of times. The rearrangement joins TRBV4-3 to TRBJ1-4, with D unclear. CDR3 length: 16 residues. V lost 6 bases, J lost 2 bases, and 16 bases lay in between. From germline, CDR1 is LGHNA and CDR2 YSLEER. CDR3 region: CASRVRGEATNEKLFF. CDR3 DNA sequence: TGCGCCAGCAGGGTCCGCGGAGAGGCGACTAATGAAAAACTGTTTTTT.

Regarding this clonotype: Germline is not matched at one junction end, which may reflect a read error. The chain is built from TRBV2 and TRBJ2-1; D gene ambiguous. This CDR3 has 12 amino acids. Germline V gives CDR1 SNHLY, CDR2 FYNNEI. CDR3 sequence (DNA): TGTGCCAGCACGCCAGACGGTCATGAGCAGATCTTC. Protein sequence: CASTPDGHEQIF.

The chain recombines TRBV28 with TRBJ2-3; D is perhaps TRBD2 (5 bases). V shed 6 bases and J shed 2 bases, with 12 bases lying between them. This CDR3 is 14 amino acids long. Germline CDR1 reads MDHEN; CDR2 reads SYDVKM. The CDR3 sequence is CASRRADLTDTQYF. Here the CDR3 DNA reads TGTGCCAGCAGGCGAGCGGATCTCACAGATACGCAGTATTTT.

This clonotype was seen a handful of times. This chain uses TRBV4-3 with TRBJ1-4, with 7 bases aligning to TRBD1. In germline, CDR1 is LGHNA, CDR2 YSLEER. The trim removed 4 bases at V and 8 bases at J, leaving 7 bases unmatched. The CDR3 runs to 14 residues. The DNA of the CDR3 is TGCGCCAGCAGCCCGTGGACAGGTTACGAAAAACTGTTTTTT. Translation gives CASSPWTGYEKLFF.

This clonotype has only a few counts. V gene TRBV28 combines with J gene TRBJ2-3; 7 nucleotides align to TRBD2. After removal of 9 bases from V and 5 bases from J, the junction contained 17 bases not matched to a gene. Germline values: CDR1 MDHEN, CDR2 SYDVKM. This CDR3 is 16 amino acids long. CDR3 bases: TGTGCCAGTTTTCCACCGGGCGGGGGAGGGAAAGATACGCAGTATTTT. It yields the protein CASFPPGGGGKDTQYF.

This chain links TRBV11-2 with TRBJ2-7; weak D call: TRBD2 (6 bases). The V gene lost 1 base and the J gene lost 12 bases, with 13 bases spanning the gap. The CDR3 sequence is 12 residues long. CDR1 SGHAT and CDR2 FQNNGV come from the germline V gene. CDR3 in DNA: TGTGCCAGCAGCTTAGTGGGGGGTCTACGGTACTTC. Its protein is CASSLVGGLRYF.

This clonotype was recorded a few times. The CDR3 sequence is CASSLVHRWEQYV. CDR3 DNA: TGTGCCAGCAGCTTAGTCCACAGGTGGGAGCAGTACGTC. The rearrangement links TRBV7-2 to TRBJ2-7; D might be TRBD1 (5 bases). This CDR3 is 13 amino acids long. Germline values: CDR1 SGHTA, CDR2 FQGNSA. Trimming pared 1 base from V and 7 bases from J, leaving 11 bases between.

This rearrangement joins TRBV20-1 to TRBJ2-3, with a possible D match to TRBD2 (5 bases). The CDR3 consists of 13 residues. CDR1 is DFQATT and CDR2 is SNEGSKA in the germline V gene (reference sequence). Deletions cut 3 bases from V and 3 bases from J, with 10 bases between. CDR3 coding DNA: TGCAGTGCTAGGGGGTGGGAGACAGATACGCAGTATTTT. Its protein is CSARGWETDTQYF.

The chain joins TRBV5-1 to TRBJ2-5, with 10 bases lining up with TRBD1. The V and J ends lost 3 bases and 4 bases, in that order; junction bases with no gene match: 9. CDR1 is SGHRS, CDR2 YFSETQ, per germline. CDR3 length equals 16 residues. The CDR3 DNA sequence: TGCGCCAGCAGCTCCGGGACAGGGGATTTTCGAGAGACCCAGTACTTC. Amino acid sequence: CASSSGTGDFRETQYF.

This clonotype was detected ten times or more. CDR3 residues: CASSPDRGSNQPQHF. CDR3 in DNA: TGTGCCAGCAGTCCGGACAGGGGAAGCAATCAGCCCCAGCATTTT. The rearrangement links TRBV12-3 or TRBV12-4 to TRBJ1-5; 9 bases are shared with TRBD1. The CDR3 contains 15 residues. V lost 5 bases, J lost 1 base, and 3 bases stayed unmatched.

This clonotype was recorded many times. The chain joins TRBV24-1 to TRBJ2-2; D uncertain. Trimming shortened V by 0 bases and J by 5 bases, and 12 bases separated the two germline ends. This CDR3 region has 16 residues. CDR1 is KGHDR, CDR2 SFDVKD, per germline. The CDR3 here is CATSDLPGTATGELFF. In DNA, the CDR3 is TGTGCCACCAGTGATTTGCCCGGCACGGCAACCGGGGAGCTGTTTTTT.

This chain joins TRBV7-2 and TRBJ2-5; 10 bases are a match to TRBD2. V shed 5 bases, J shed 4 bases, and the junction held 7 bases outside the gene matches. The CDR3 is 15 residues long. The germline V gene encodes CDR1 SGHTA and CDR2 FQGNSA. Here the CDR3 DNA reads TGTGCCAGCAGCCTCCAGCGGGGGGGTTTAGAGACCCAGTACTTC. It codes for CASSLQRGGLETQYF.

The chain recombines TRBV12-3 or TRBV12-4 with TRBJ2-3, with a weak D call TRBD1 (6 bases). The CDR3 length is 15 residues. Trimming took 6 bases from V and 0 from J, leaving 13 bases between them. Here the CDR3 DNA reads TGTGCCAGCAGCCCTGGGACATTAAGCACAGATACGCAGTATTTT. This codes for CASSPGTLSTDTQYF.

This clonotype was found many times. One junction end disagrees with the germline gene, perhaps due to a read error. The chain joins TRBV12-3 or TRBV12-4 to TRBJ1-2; D unclear. The CDR3 totals 10 residues. Here the CDR3 reads CASSLGRCAF. For the CDR3, the DNA is TGTGCCAGCAGCCTGGGGAGGTGCGCCTTC.

CDR3 sequence: CASRRTGGGYTF. The CDR3 region has the DNA TGTGCCAGCAGGCGGACGGGCGGGGGCTACACCTTC. The V call is TRBV28, the J call TRBJ1-2; no firm D call. V was cut by 6 bases and J by 8 bases, with 13 bases left in between. Per germline, CDR1 MDHEN and CDR2 SYDVKM. This CDR3 has 12 amino acids.

In this sample, this clonotype turned up many times. The chain couples TRBV29-1 to TRBJ2-3; D is unclear. The V gene's germline CDR1 is SQVTM and CDR2 ANQGSEA. The germline V and J ends were trimmed by 7 bases and 3 bases, with 14 bases remaining between them. CDR3 length: 13 amino acids. This CDR3 is CSAPGLRTDTQYF. CDR3 DNA sequence: TGCAGCGCACCGGGCCTCCGGACAGATACGCAGTATTTT.

This clonotype was seen ten or more times. This sequence joins TRBV10-3 and TRBJ2-7; D remains ambiguous. Germline CDR1 reads ENHRY; CDR2 reads SYGVKD. Between the trimmed V and J ends, which lost 3 bases and 1 base, there was a span of 7 bases. The CDR3 has 13 amino acids. As DNA, the CDR3 is TGTGCCATCAGTGAACGACCTTCCTACGAGCAGTACGTC. This gives the protein CAISERPSYEQYV.